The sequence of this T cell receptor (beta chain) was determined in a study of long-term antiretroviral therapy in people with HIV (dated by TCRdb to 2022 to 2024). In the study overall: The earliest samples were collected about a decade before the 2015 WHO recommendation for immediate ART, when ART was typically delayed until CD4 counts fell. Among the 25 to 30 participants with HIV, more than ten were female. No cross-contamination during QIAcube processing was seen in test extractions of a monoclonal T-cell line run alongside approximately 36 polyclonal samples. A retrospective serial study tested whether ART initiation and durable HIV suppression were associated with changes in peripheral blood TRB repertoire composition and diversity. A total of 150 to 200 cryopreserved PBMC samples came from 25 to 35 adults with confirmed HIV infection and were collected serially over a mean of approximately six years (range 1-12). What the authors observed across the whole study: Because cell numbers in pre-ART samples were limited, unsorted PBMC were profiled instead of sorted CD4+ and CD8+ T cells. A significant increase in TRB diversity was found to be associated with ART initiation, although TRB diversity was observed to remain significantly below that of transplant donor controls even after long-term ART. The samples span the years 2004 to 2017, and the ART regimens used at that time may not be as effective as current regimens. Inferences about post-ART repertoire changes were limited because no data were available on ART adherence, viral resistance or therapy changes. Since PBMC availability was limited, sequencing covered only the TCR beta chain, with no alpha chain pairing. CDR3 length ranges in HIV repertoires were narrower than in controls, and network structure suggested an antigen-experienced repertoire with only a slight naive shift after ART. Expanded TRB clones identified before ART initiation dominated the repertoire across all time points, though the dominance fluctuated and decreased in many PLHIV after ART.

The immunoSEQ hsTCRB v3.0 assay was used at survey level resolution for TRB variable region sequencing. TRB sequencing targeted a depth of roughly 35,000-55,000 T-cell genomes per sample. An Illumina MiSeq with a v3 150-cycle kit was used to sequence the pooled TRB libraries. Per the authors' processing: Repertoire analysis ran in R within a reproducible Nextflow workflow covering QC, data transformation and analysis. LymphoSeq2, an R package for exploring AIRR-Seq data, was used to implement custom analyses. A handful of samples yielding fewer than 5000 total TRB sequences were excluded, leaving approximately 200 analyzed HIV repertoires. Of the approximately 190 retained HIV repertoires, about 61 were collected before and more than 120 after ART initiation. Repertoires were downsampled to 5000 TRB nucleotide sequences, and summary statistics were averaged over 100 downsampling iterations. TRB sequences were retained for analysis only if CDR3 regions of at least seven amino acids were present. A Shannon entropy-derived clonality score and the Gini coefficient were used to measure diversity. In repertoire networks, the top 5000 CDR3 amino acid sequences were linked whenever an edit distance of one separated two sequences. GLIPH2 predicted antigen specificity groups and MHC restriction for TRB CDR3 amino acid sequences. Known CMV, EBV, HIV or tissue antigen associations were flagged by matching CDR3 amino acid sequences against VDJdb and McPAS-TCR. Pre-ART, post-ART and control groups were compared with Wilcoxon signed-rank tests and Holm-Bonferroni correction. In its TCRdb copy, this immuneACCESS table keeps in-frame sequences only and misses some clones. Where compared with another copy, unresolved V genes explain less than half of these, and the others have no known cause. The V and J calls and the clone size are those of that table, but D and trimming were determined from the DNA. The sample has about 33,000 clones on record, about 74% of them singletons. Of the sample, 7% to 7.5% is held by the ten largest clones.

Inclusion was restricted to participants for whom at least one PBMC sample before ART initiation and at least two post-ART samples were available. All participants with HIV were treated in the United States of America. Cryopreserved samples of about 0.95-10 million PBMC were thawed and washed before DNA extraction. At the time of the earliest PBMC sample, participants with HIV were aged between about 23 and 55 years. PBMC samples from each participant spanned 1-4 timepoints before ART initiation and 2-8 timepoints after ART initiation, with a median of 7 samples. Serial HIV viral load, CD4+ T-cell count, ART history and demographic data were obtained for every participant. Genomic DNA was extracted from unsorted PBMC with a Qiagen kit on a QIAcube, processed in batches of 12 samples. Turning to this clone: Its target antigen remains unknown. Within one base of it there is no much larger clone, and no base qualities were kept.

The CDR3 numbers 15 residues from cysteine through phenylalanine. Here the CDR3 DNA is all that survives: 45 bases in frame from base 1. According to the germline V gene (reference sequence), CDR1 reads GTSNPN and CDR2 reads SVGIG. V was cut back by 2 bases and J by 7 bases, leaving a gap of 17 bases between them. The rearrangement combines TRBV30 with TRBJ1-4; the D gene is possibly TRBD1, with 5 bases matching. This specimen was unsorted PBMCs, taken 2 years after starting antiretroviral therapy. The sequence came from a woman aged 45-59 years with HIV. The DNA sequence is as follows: TGTGCCTGGAGTAACCTTGGGGGGACCGGTGAAAAACTGTTTTTT. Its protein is CAWSNLGGTGEKLFF.